This T cell receptor (beta chain) comes out of a study of T-cell memory formation after mild COVID-19 (dated by TCRdb to the early 2020s). The study in broad terms: TCR sequence clusters from the two donors were largely donor specific. In a couple of donors, T-cell clones that expanded and contracted after mild COVID-19 were followed by sequencing TCRalpha and TCRbeta repertoires longitudinally. The cohort comprised two young, previously healthy adult volunteers, one female and one male.

Data came from an Illumina NovaSeq 6000. TCRalpha and TCRbeta cDNA libraries were built by 5'RACE with constant-segment primers, adding sample barcodes and unique molecular identifiers. Trizol reagent was used to extract RNA from every sample. Libraries were amplified in two PCR steps, with a second sample barcode and Illumina TruSeq adapters added in the second step. Sequencing of the libraries was done on an Illumina NovaSeq, producing 2 x 150 bp paired-end reads. The paper's data handling went like this. The reads were demultiplexed and collapsed into UMI-guided consensus sequences using migec v1.2.7. Using mixcr v2.1.11, UMI consensuses were aligned to TRA and TRB V and J templates and then assembled into clonotypes. Clonotypes were classified as expanded or contracted when called significant by both edgeR and NoisET, with noise models trained on biological replicates. For edgeR calls, a false discovery rate-adjusted p below 0.01 and a log2 fold-change threshold of 1 were applied. As an exploratory analysis of dynamics, max-normalized trajectories of the 1000 most abundant clonotypes were examined by PCA with hierarchical clustering. Separately sequenced CD4+ and CD8+ repertoires were used to assign the CD4 or CD8 phenotype of responding clones. Using fastp trimming at Q25 and MiXCR clonotype assembly, TCRdb reanalyzed the public sequencing data and kept in-frame beta chains. Every distinct CDR3 protein forms one entry, paired with its most common genes and DNA. These V and J calls are TCRdb output, not the study's own analysis. This sample is represented by about 320,000 distinct CDR3 sequences; roughly an eighth of them were singletons. The ten largest clones capture around a fifth of the sample.

A remark on this clonotype: It has no known antigen specificity. Base qualities are not recorded, but no much larger clone differs from it by a single base.

Study-level results and caveats: Balanced CD4/CD8 phenotypes were observed for clones contracting from day 15 to 85, whereas a bias towards CD4+ was observed for a second wave of clones expanding from day 15 to 37. The study covered only a couple of mild cases, and larger cohorts including severe cases with pre-infection samples were considered necessary. SARS-CoV-2 specificity of the second-wave clones peaking on day 37 was not confirmed. Contracting CD4+ clones were found mainly in CM and EM memory subsets, while CD8+ clones were enriched in EMRA. Some responding clones were detected in pre-infection memory, suggesting pre-existing cross-reactive memory T cells joined the SARS-CoV-2 response.

The CDR3 sequence holds 18 residues, the cysteine and phenylalanine included. Only CDR3 DNA is held: 54 bases, read in frame from base 1. Trimming takes 0 bases off V and 6 bases off J; junction bases not matched to a gene: 16. Per the germline V gene (reference sequence), DFQATT is the CDR1 and SNEGSKA is the CDR2. Ficoll-Paque density gradient centrifugation was used to isolate PBMCs. The origin of this receptor is a man between 18 and 35 years old who had mild COVID-19 (a few samples of this study predate the infection). The sample titles of this study are shuffled in the database, so cell type and time point are left out; the donor was told from shared clones. The chain uses TRBV20-1 and TRBJ2-1, and TRBD2 matches 8 of the central bases. Sequenced sample: PBMCs or a T cell subset sorted from them (not recorded which). The nucleotides are TGCAGTGCTAGAGATAGGTTAGCGGGGTGGTATTTACTCAATGAGCAGTTCTTC. This codes for CSARDRLAGWYLLNEQFF.